This T cell receptor beta chain stems from a study of cytomegalovirus exposure and HLA in healthy donors. The overall study: An early release of data contained some 80 million unique TCRs, which came from HLA-typed donors.

With 60 Vbeta and 13 Jbeta primers, the PCR was carried out. Sequencing was performed with immunoSEQ multiplex PCR; in TCRdb, only in-frame clones are kept and a portion is missing. The top ten clones hold 7% to 7.5% of a sample with roughly 80,000 clones, over 70% of them seen once. Germline V gene data show CDR1 as SGHAT and CDR2 as FQDESV (reference sequence). V lost 2 bases and J 0 bases, leaving 13 bases between the germline ends. This CDR3 region has 17 residues. The chain joins TRBV11-1 to TRBJ2-2, with D unclear. The sequence was obtained from a woman aged 40 to 50 in good health and CMV-seronegative. The sample comprised PBMCs. The CDR3, as DNA: TGTGCCAGCAGCTTACCCATAAGCTTCTCGAACACCGGGGAGCTGTTTTTT. It specifies CASSLPISFSNTGELFF. The full variable domain, completed using reference TRBV11-1 and TRBJ2-2, is EAEVAQSPRYKITEKSQAVAFWCDPISGHATLYWYRQILGQGPELLVQFQDESVVDDSQLPKDRFSAERLKGVDSTLKIQPAELGDSAMYLCASSLPISFSNTGELFFGEGSRLTVL.